The rows below give T cell receptor beta chains drawn from one sample of a study of T-cell memory formation after mild COVID-19. TCRdb reprocessed the 5' RACE reads via MiXCR and lists one record per CDR3 protein. This repertoire shows some 450,000 distinct CDR3 sequences, 15% to 20% found once; its top ten account for around 9.2%. Sequenced sample: PBMCs or a T cell subset sorted from them (not recorded which). These receptor sequences come from an adult woman who had mild COVID-19 (a few samples of this study predate the infection). Cell type and time point are not known. The CDR3 runs from the conserved cysteine through the conserved F or W. D genes are given only for firm matches. Not all rows give a size; the values are once, few, many and, for expanded clones, a class.

j_call d_call v_call clone_size cdr3_length cdr3_aa cdr3_nt
TRBJ2-7 - TRBV27 few 13 CASSLRGTYEQYF TGTGCCAGCAGTTTACGGGGGACCTACGAGCAGTACTTC
TRBJ2-1 - TRBV7-9 few 15 CASSRGQGNRDEQFF TGTGCCAGCAGCCGAGGCCAGGGGAATCGGGATGAGCAGTTCTTC
TRBJ2-1 - TRBV29-1 few 14 CSFEGEGRRNEQFF TGCAGCTTTGAGGGGGAGGGCCGCCGCAATGAGCAGTTCTTC
TRBJ2-5 - TRBV5-6 few 16 CASSLLLDRQEETQYF TGTGCCAGCAGCTTGTTATTAGACAGACAAGAAGAGACCCAGTACTTC
TRBJ2-5 - TRBV7-2 - 15 CASSLFPGNQETQYF TGTGCCAGCAGCTTATTTCCGGGCAACCAAGAGACCCAGTACTTC
TRBJ2-2 - TRBV5-1 many 15 CASSLTGRNTGELFF TGCGCCAGCAGCTTGACCGGGAGGAACACCGGGGAGCTGTTTTTT
TRBJ2-1 - TRBV7-2 - 15 CASSPISVGYNEQFF TGTGCCAGCAGCCCCATCTCGGTGGGCTACAATGAGCAGTTCTTC
TRBJ1-1 TRBD1 TRBV7-2 - 18 CASSLRGTGVIMNTEAFF TGTGCCAGCAGCTTAAGGGGGACAGGGGTGATTATGAACACTGAAGCTTTCTTT
TRBJ1-5 TRBD1 TRBV19 few 18 CASTSGQGVPFGNQPQHF TGTGCCAGTACCTCAGGACAGGGGGTTCCCTTCGGCAATCAGCCCCAGCATTTT
TRBJ1-1 - TRBV11-2 few 16 CASSYSIRGSDTEAFF TGTGCCAGCAGCTACTCAATCAGGGGATCGGACACTGAAGCTTTCTTT
TRBJ2-4 - TRBV7-2 few 18 CASSLDSNLLGAKNIQYF TGTGCCAGCAGCTTAGACTCAAACCTGCTGGGAGCCAAAAACATTCAGTACTTC
TRBJ2-5 TRBD2 TRBV6-2/TRBV6-3 few 15 CASGNLAGGGETQYF TGTGCCAGCGGAAACTTAGCGGGAGGCGGCGAGACCCAGTACTTC
TRBJ2-7 - TRBV7-8 - 15 CASSLELARSYEQYF TGTGCCAGCAGCTTAGAGTTGGCCCGATCCTACGAGCAGTACTTC
TRBJ1-5 - TRBV12-3/TRBV12-4 many 12 CASSFTEPPQHF TGTGCCAGCAGTTTCACAGAGCCCCCCCAGCATTTT
TRBJ1-1 - TRBV30 - 14 CAWSVRGLYTEAFF TGTGCCTGGAGTGTACGGGGGCTCTACACTGAAGCTTTCTTT
TRBJ2-7 - TRBV29-1 many 13 CSVAPVLSYEQYF TGCAGCGTTGCCCCGGTCCTCTCCTACGAGCAGTACTTC
TRBJ1-5 - TRBV2 - 15 CASSEWGQPNQPQHF TGTGCCAGCAGTGAATGGGGGCAGCCCAATCAGCCCCAGCATTTT
TRBJ2-1 - TRBV12-3/TRBV12-4 - 15 CASTRYGGSYNEQFF TGTGCCAGCACACGATATGGGGGCTCCTACAATGAGCAGTTCTTC
TRBJ1-2 - TRBV7-2 few 16 CASSSAMGGANYGYTF TGTGCCAGCAGCTCGGCCATGGGTGGAGCTAACTATGGCTACACCTTC
TRBJ2-1 TRBD1 TRBV7-9 - 16 CASRATRGQGLNEQFF TGTGCCAGCAGGGCTACCCGGGGACAGGGGCTCAATGAGCAGTTCTTC
TRBJ2-7 - TRBV2 - 14 CASSESLPGHEQYF TGTGCCAGCAGTGAATCCCTCCCGGGGCACGAGCAGTACTTC
TRBJ1-2 TRBD1 TRBV6-1 few 15 CASSESGQGYDGYTF TGTGCCAGCAGCGAGTCGGGACAGGGGTATGACGGCTACACCTTC
TRBJ1-6 - TRBV3-1 - 13 CASSQPGPSPLHF TGTGCCAGCAGCCAACCAGGGCCTTCACCCCTCCACTTT
TRBJ1-5 - TRBV7-2 - 14 CASSFSRRNQPQHF TGTGCCAGCAGCTTTAGCCGACGCAATCAGCCCCAGCATTTT
TRBJ2-2 - TRBV4-1 - 14 CASSASWTDGELFF TGCGCCAGCAGCGCCTCGTGGACCGACGGGGAGCTGTTTTTT
TRBJ2-2 TRBD2 TRBV19 - 17 CASSIRLAGGNTGELFF TGTGCCAGTAGTATACGCCTAGCGGGAGGAAACACCGGGGAGCTGTTTTTT
TRBJ1-1 - TRBV19 - 14 CASTPGRVNTEAFF TGTGCCAGTACTCCCGGACGGGTAAACACTGAAGCTTTCTTT
TRBJ2-1 TRBD2 TRBV4-2 - 14 CASSRTSGHNEQFF TGTGCCAGCAGCCGGACTAGCGGACACAATGAGCAGTTCTTC
TRBJ1-1 - TRBV28 - 13 CASSFEARAKAFF TGTGCCAGCAGTTTTGAGGCGAGAGCAAAAGCTTTCTTT
TRBJ1-1 - TRBV29-1 - 10 CSGQGTEAFF TGCAGCGGCCAAGGAACTGAAGCTTTCTTT
TRBJ2-7 - TRBV9 - 14 CASSPSDAYYEQYF TGTGCCAGCAGCCCCTCGGACGCTTACTACGAGCAGTACTTC
TRBJ1-2 - TRBV10-3 few 13 CAISAERGTGYTF TGTGCCATCAGTGCCGAGAGGGGGACTGGCTACACCTTC
TRBJ2-7 - TRBV15 once 12 CATSTGSYEQYF TGTGCCACCAGCACGGGGTCCTACGAGCAGTACTTC
TRBJ1-2 - TRBV12-3/TRBV12-4 few 12 CASRGFGGGYTF TGTGCCAGCAGAGGTTTCGGGGGTGGCTACACCTTC
TRBJ1-1 TRBD1 TRBV12-3/TRBV12-4 few 12 CASSRGQGRTFF TGTGCCAGCAGTCGGGGACAGGGACGAACTTTCTTT
TRBJ2-1 - TRBV29-1 few 14 CSVENTGVTNEQFF TGCAGCGTTGAGAATACGGGGGTCACAAATGAGCAGTTCTTC
TRBJ2-1 TRBD2 TRBV20-1 - 15 CSARDHGRENNEQFF TGCAGTGCTAGAGATCACGGGAGGGAGAACAATGAGCAGTTCTTC
TRBJ1-3 - TRBV7-2 few 14 CASSLGQTGNTIYF TGTGCCAGCAGCTTAGGACAGACTGGAAACACCATATATTTT
TRBJ2-7 - TRBV2 - 14 CASRLQGPLYEQYF TGTGCCAGCAGATTGCAGGGTCCTCTCTACGAGCAGTACTTC
TRBJ2-7 - TRBV30 - 14 CAWAPRLSSYEQYF TGTGCCTGGGCCCCCAGACTAAGCTCCTACGAGCAGTACTTC
TRBJ2-7 TRBD1 TRBV6-2/TRBV6-3 - 14 CASRMTGGQNEQYF TGTGCCAGCAGGATGACAGGGGGACAAAACGAGCAGTACTTC
TRBJ2-5 - TRBV12-3/TRBV12-4 few 16 CASSLTQLQGGATQYF TGTGCCAGCAGTTTAACACAACTTCAGGGGGGGGCTACTCAGTACTTC
TRBJ2-5 TRBD2 TRBV6-6 - 16 CASSYVPSGSWETQYF TGTGCCAGCAGTTACGTTCCTAGCGGGAGCTGGGAGACCCAGTACTTC
TRBJ1-2 - TRBV28 few 16 CASSLPSVGGFNGYTF TGTGCCAGCAGTTTACCCTCCGTAGGAGGCTTTAATGGCTACACCTTC
TRBJ1-5 - TRBV4-3 few 15 CASSHSVYSNQPQHF TGCGCCAGCAGCCACTCAGTCTATAGCAATCAGCCCCAGCATTTT
TRBJ2-5 - TRBV2 - 15 CASSDWRGQQETQYF TGTGCCAGCAGTGATTGGAGGGGGCAACAAGAGACCCAGTACTTC
TRBJ2-1 TRBD2 TRBV13 few 14 CASMQAGVNNEQFF TGTGCCAGCATGCAAGCGGGGGTGAACAATGAGCAGTTCTTC
TRBJ1-1 - TRBV5-5 few 15 CASSLRGARYTEAFF TGTGCCAGCAGCTTGCGGGGGGCGCGGTACACTGAAGCTTTCTTT
TRBJ1-3 - TRBV5-1 - 15 CASSSYLRSGNTIYF TGCGCCAGCAGCTCTTACCTCCGCTCTGGAAACACCATATATTTT
TRBJ1-3 - TRBV4-2 - 17 CASSGTYGGPSGNTIYF TGTGCCAGCAGCGGTACCTACGGGGGCCCCTCTGGAAACACCATATATTTT
TRBJ1-1 - TRBV7-3 - 16 CASSPIVGPKDTEAFF TGTGCCAGCAGCCCCATCGTGGGGCCAAAGGACACTGAAGCTTTCTTT
TRBJ1-2 - TRBV20-1 - 11 CSASPAYGYTF TGCAGTGCTAGCCCAGCCTATGGCTACACCTTC
TRBJ1-1 TRBD1 TRBV9 - 16 CASGLGTGQGNTEAFF TGTGCCAGCGGCCTCGGAACGGGACAGGGGAACACTGAAGCTTTCTTT
TRBJ2-7 - TRBV6-5 few 14 CASSYQGTGYEQYF TGTGCCAGCAGTTATCAGGGGACCGGCTACGAGCAGTACTTC
TRBJ2-1 - TRBV20-1 few 14 CSAETGTLRDEQFF TGCAGTGCTGAAACCGGGACATTGAGGGATGAGCAGTTCTTC
TRBJ1-5 - TRBV19 - 16 CASSIDQRGWGQPQHF TGTGCCAGTAGTATAGATCAGAGGGGTTGGGGTCAGCCCCAGCATTTT